This T cell receptor beta chain derives from a study of metastatic and nonmetastatic thyroid tumors (dated by TCRdb to 2019 to 2021). With respect to the entire study: The researchers compared repertoires between peripheral blood samples and tumor or nodule tissue samples from patients with malignant or benign thyroid disease.

This clone was counted many times. What this receptor recognizes is not known. Given a much more abundant clone one base away, this may be a read error. This sample also contains other DNA sequences that code for the same CDR3. The CDR3 covers 15 residues, taking in both the cysteine and the phenylalanine. The only DNA kept is the CDR3, 45 bases in frame from the first base. V and J are trimmed by 3 bases and 5 bases, and the gene matches miss 9 bases of the junction. Sequences GTSNPN (CDR1) and SVGIG (CDR2) are obtained from the germline V gene (reference sequence). Before undergoing thyroid surgery, none of the patients had been given any kind of treatment. Using T-cell receptor beta sequencing, the study looked back at clinical samples from patients collected from about 2011 to 2019. The method was PCR. These reads were obtained on an Illumina HiSeq 4000. High-throughput sequencing was used to profile the CDR3 region of the TCR beta-chain in every patient. Per the authors' processing: A classifier to discriminate distant-metastatic papillary thyroid cancer patients was built from CDR3 differences across clinicopathological groups. Repertoire diversity was assessed with the Shannon index, and tumor-blood repertoire similarity with the Morisita-Horn index. Starting from the raw public reads, TCRdb applied fastp trimming at Q25, assembled clones with MiXCR and retained in-frame beta chains. These V and J calls rely on TCRdb rather than the paper's analysis. This sample has approximately 30,000 clones in its table, and about a sixth of those were observed once. The ten largest clones take up 6.5% to 8.5% of the sample.

The paper as a whole reports these results and caveats: In both blood and tumor samples, TCR beta diversity was reported to be significantly higher in malignant tumors than in benign nodules.

Sequenced sample: blood. The source of this sequence is a female donor with papillary thyroid cancer or a benign thyroid nodule (not recorded which). Some clones in this sample may be carry-over from other donors' samples. The chain couples TRBV30 to TRBJ1-2; TRBD1 aligns with 10 central bases. The nucleotides read TGTGCCTGGAGGGAACCGGGACAGGGGTCTTATGGCTACACCTTC. It translates to CAWREPGQGSYGYTF.